This T cell receptor beta chain was recorded in a study of T cells after yellow fever vaccination. Notes on the study in general: Compared with primary, the secondary response was weaker and peaked at day 5, not 15.

The authors made TCR cDNA by 5'RACE template switching, adding a universal primer site and UMIs. TCRdb reanalysed the 5' RACE reads using MiXCR and keeps one entry per CDR3 protein. Of 320,000 or so distinct CDR3 sequences listed, about 8.3% were seen once; the top ten hold 17%. This clonotype came up a few times. Antigen unknown. Germline CDR1 and CDR2: SGHTA and FQGNSA. The CDR3 has 15 residues. Deletions cut 2 bases from V and 3 bases from J, with 13 bases between. The input for sequencing was PBMCs, taken about 49 days after the first yellow fever vaccination. The TCR originated in a man aged 18 to 30 who received the YFV17D yellow fever vaccine. This chain uses TRBV7-2 with TRBJ1-1; tentatively, D is TRBD1 (5 bases). CDR3 coding DNA: TGTGCCAGCAGCTTACGGACGGCGGGGGACACTGAAGCTTTCTTT. This translates into CASSLRTAGDTEAFF. Using reference TRBV7-2 and TRBJ1-1 for the parts outside the CDR3, the full variable domain is GAGVSQSPSNKVTEKGKDVELRCDPISGHTALYWYRQSLGQGLEFLIYFQGNSAPDKSGLPSDRFSAERTGGSVSTLTIQRTQQEDSAVYLCASSLRTAGDTEAFFGQGTRLTVV.